This TCR beta chain was observed in a study of cytomegalovirus exposure and HLA in healthy donors. The PCR had 60 Vbeta and 13 Jbeta primers. The data were produced by immunoSEQ multiplex PCR, yet TCRdb's version contains in-frame clones alone and is incomplete. The sample includes fewer than 200,000 clones, around 84% of them seen just once. Study conclusions and caveats: Highly shared sequence variants in one cluster were likely a sequencing artifact.

Points on this clone: Its antigen is unknown.

Although they were nominally healthy when sampled, donors likely had unrecorded immune exposures. This clonotype was sampled from a man aged 40-55 years in good health and CMV-seropositive. The sequenced sample consisted of PBMCs.

In DNA, the CDR3 is TGTGCCAGCAGTCCAGGGGGCAATGAGCAGTTCTTC. This sequence encodes CASSPGGNEQFF. The chain has TRBV6-6 and TRBJ2-1; 7 bases are shared with TRBD1. Germline CDR1 and CDR2: MNHNY and SVGAGI (reference sequence). The CDR3 sequence is 12 residues long. J gave up 6 bases and V 5 bases, and 1 base lay outside the gene matches.